This note documents a single T cell receptor (beta chain) sequence. The record originates from a study of blood T cell repertoires in COVID-19. The wider study: Specimens from acute and convalescent COVID-19 originated in the United States, Italy and Spain. PBMCs, B-cell-depleted T cells, or T cells provided the cDNA or gDNA that made up the material.

Authors' processing steps: Nucleated cell counts were estimated from reference gene primer amplification. The protocol was immunoSEQ multiplex PCR, while the TCRdb copy is restricted to in-frame clones and leaves out a portion. D and trimming come from the DNA, and the V and J calls and clone size come from that table. The repertoire has about 360,000 clones, about 88% of them found once; the top ten carry 2.5% to 3.5%. Germline V gives CDR1 SGDLS, CDR2 YYNGEE. CDR3 size: 16 residues. With V trimmed by 3 bases and J by 5 bases, 7 bases remained unmatched. This receptor was obtained from a human donor in a cohort sampled during active COVID-19. Sequencing was done on a sample of peripheral blood. V is TRBV9 and J is TRBJ2-1, with 11 positions matching TRBD2. The CDR3 region has the DNA TGTGCCAGCAGCGGATTCGGGACTAGCGGAAACAATGAGCAGTTCTTC. Its translation: CASSGFGTSGNNEQFF.